What follows are 19 T cell receptor beta chains derived from one specimen sequenced in a study of T cell repertoires in cytomegalovirus infection. Using its own MiXCR run on the reads, TCRdb lists one record per CDR3 protein. Of a few hundred thousand distinct CDR3 sequences in the sample, roughly 15% were seen once. The sequenced sample consisted of PBMCs. The receptors originated from a human donor in good health (CMV status not recorded). Some clones in this sample may be carry-over from other donors' samples.

The CDR3 sequence is CSVYGGYTEAFF. Written as DNA, the CDR3 is TGCAGCGTTTACGGGGGGTACACTGAAGCTTTCTTT. V gene TRBV29-1 combines with J gene TRBJ1-1; a weak D match, TRBD1 (5 bases). The CDR3 has 12 residues. V was shortened by 5 bases and J by 3 bases, with 10 bases between the two germline ends. Looked up from germline, CDR1 is SQVTM and CDR2 is ANQGSEA.

This chain connects TRBV6-1 to TRBJ2-5; the match to TRBD1 covers 7 bases. V gave up 6 bases and J gave up 2 bases; unmatched junction bases: 6. The germline CDR1 and CDR2 sequences are MNHNS and SASEGT. The CDR3 loop spans 14 amino acids. The DNA of the CDR3 is TGTGCCAGCAGGACAGGGCCCTATCAAGAGACCCAGTACTTC. It codes for CASRTGPYQETQYF.

This clonotype appeared a few times. The chain employs TRBV12-3 or TRBV12-4 and TRBJ1-2, with 7 bases identical to TRBD1. The CDR3 extends over 12 amino acids. Trimming removed 7 bases from V and 12 bases from J; junction bases left unmatched: 11. CDR3 coding DNA: TGTGCCAGCACCAGGGGGGACACCCGGCACACCTTC. Translated: CASTRGDTRHTF.

This clonotype was counted at least ten times. The chain employs TRBV12-3 or TRBV12-4 and TRBJ2-3; D not resolved. Trimming removed 8 bases at V and 0 bases at J, with 15 bases between. The length of the CDR3 is 15 residues. Written as DNA, the CDR3 is TGTGCCAGCTCGGATAGAGAGACTAGCACAGATACGCAGTATTTT. Its translation: CASSDRETSTDTQYF.

This clonotype appeared many times. The chain recombines TRBV6-5 with TRBJ1-6; 7 bases are a match to TRBD1. The germline CDR1 and CDR2 sequences are MNHEY and SVGAGI. V lost 5 bases to trimming and J lost 9 bases; unmatched junction nucleotides: 19. The CDR3 loop spans 18 amino acids. The CDR3 nucleotides are TGTGCCAGCAGTCGTGACAGGGTAACCTACCTTCGTGGTTCACCCCTCCACTTT. Encoded protein: CASSRDRVTYLRGSPLHF.

This clonotype has a handful of counts. The chain uses TRBV20-1 and TRBJ2-3; tentatively, D is TRBD1 or TRBD2 (5 bases each). The V gene lost 6 bases and the J gene lost 2 bases, with 12 bases spanning the gap. This CDR3 is built from 13 residues. Germline assignment: CDR1 DFQATT and CDR2 SNEGSKA (reference sequence). In DNA, the CDR3 is TGCAGTGCAGTAACCGGGACCACAGATACGCAGTATTTT. Protein sequence: CSAVTGTTDTQYF.

The chain carries TRBV20-1 and TRBJ2-3; no reliable D call. The CDR3 sequence is 13 residues long. Germline values: CDR1 DFQATT, CDR2 SNEGSKA (reference sequence). For the CDR3, the DNA is TGCTCTAGGCGTGGGATGTTCACAGATACGCAGTATTTT. Translation gives CSRRGMFTDTQYF.

This clonotype was recorded a few times. The V gene is TRBV20-1, the J gene TRBJ2-3; a possible D gene is TRBD2 (5 bases). The ends were cut back, 5 bases at V and 1 base at J, with 22 bases in the middle. This CDR3 is 17 amino acids long. Germline CDR1 and CDR2: DFQATT and SNEGSKA (reference sequence). CDR3: CSAPFGDTWRGTDTQYF. The DNA of the CDR3 is TGCAGTGCTCCCTTCGGGGATACGTGGCGGGGCACAGATACGCAGTATTTT.

This clonotype was detected a few times. V and J are TRBV6-2 or TRBV6-3 and TRBJ2-3; 12 bases line up with TRBD2. Germline CDR1 MNHEY, CDR2 SVGEGT. The junction had 5 bases not matched to a gene; V was cut back by 8 bases and J by 5 bases. The CDR3 is 14 amino acids. The CDR3 DNA reads as TGTGCCAGCCGACTAGCGGGGGACCTAGATACGCAGTATTTT. This gives the protein CASRLAGDLDTQYF.

CDR3 in amino acids: CASSQADRGGQETQYF. CDR3 sequence (DNA): TGTGCCAGCAGCCAAGCCGACAGGGGGGGGCAAGAGACCCAGTACTTC. The rearrangement joins TRBV3-1 to TRBJ2-5, with 9 bases that match TRBD1. J was trimmed by 2 bases and V by 1 base; bases with no gene match: 5. Looked up from germline, CDR1 is LGHDT and CDR2 is YNNKEL (reference sequence). CDR3 length: 16 residues.

This clonotype has a count of ten or more. V usage is TRBV5-1 and J usage is TRBJ1-1; 10 nucleotides match TRBD1. J lost 7 bases, V lost 3 bases, and 6 bases had no gene match. CDR1 SGHRS and CDR2 YFSETQ come from the germline V gene. The CDR3 runs 14 residues. Written as DNA, the CDR3 is TGCGCCAGCAGCTCCGGGACAGGGGTTGTTGAAGCTTTCTTT. It encodes CASSSGTGVVEAFF.

The chain employs TRBV7-9 and TRBJ2-3, with D possibly being TRBD2 (5 bases). CDR1 and CDR2 from the germline V gene are SEHNR and FQNEAQ (reference sequence). This CDR3 is built from 17 residues. The V end was cut by 2 bases, the J end by 0 bases, with 15 bases between. CDR3 DNA sequence: TGTGCCAGCAGCTTACCCTCAGACTACTCTAGCACAGATACGCAGTATTTT. Translated, it gives CASSLPSDYSSTDTQYF.

The rearrangement links TRBV2 to TRBJ1-5, with D perhaps matching TRBD1 (5 bases). Germline loops: CDR1 SNHLY, CDR2 FYNNEI. The CDR3 has 14 amino acids. Trimming took off 1 base at V and 7 bases at J, with 11 bases between the two ends. The chain's CDR3 is CASSEGGYNQPQHF. CDR3 sequence (DNA): TGTGCCAGCAGTGAAGGGGGGTATAACCAGCCCCAGCATTTT.

The rearrangement uses TRBV28 and TRBJ2-7, with D unclear. Germline V lookup: CDR1 MDHEN, CDR2 SYDVKM. The CDR3 is made up of 14 amino acids. V gave up 5 bases and J gave up 5 bases, with 16 bases separating them. The CDR3 DNA reads as TGTGCCAGCAGTGAGCTCCAGGTAGGCGACGAGCAGTACTTC. Translating gives CASSELQVGDEQYF.

In its sample, this clonotype was seen many times. V is TRBV6-2 or TRBV6-3 and J is TRBJ1-1; a possible D gene is TRBD1 (5 bases). The germline CDR1 and CDR2 sequences are MNHEY and SVGEGT. The CDR3 consists of 17 residues. Trimming took 0 bases from V and 4 from J, leaving 18 bases between them. CDR3 sequence reads: CASSYSPSGTGFTEAFF. CDR3 nucleotide sequence: TGTGCCAGCAGTTACTCTCCCTCCGGGACGGGGTTCACTGAAGCTTTCTTT.

This clonotype was recorded a few times. This sequence joins TRBV20-1 and TRBJ2-3, with 10 bases matching TRBD2. The CDR3 is made up of 14 amino acids. V gave up 3 bases and J gave up 4 bases; unmatched junction bases: 4. From germline, CDR1 is DFQATT and CDR2 SNEGSKA (reference sequence). CDR3 coding DNA: TGCAGTGCTAGGTTGGGGACTAGCGCAGATACGCAGTATTTT. It encodes CSARLGTSADTQYF.

This clonotype was seen many times. The gene calls are TRBV20-1 and TRBJ2-1, with TRBD1 matching 11 bases. The V gene end was trimmed by 1 base and the J gene end by 1 base; junction bases not matched to a gene: 0. The CDR3 sequence is 15 residues long. Germline-derived CDR1 and CDR2 are DFQATT and SNEGSKA (reference sequence). CDR3 sequence: CSARGDRGSYNEQFF. The CDR3 coding sequence is TGCAGTGCTAGAGGGGACAGGGGGTCCTACAATGAGCAGTTCTTC.

This clonotype was observed a handful of times. The rearrangement links TRBV20-1 to TRBJ2-1; 8 bases are a match to TRBD1. Losses at the gene ends were 6 bases for V and 8 bases for J; bases not matched to a gene: 15. CDR3 length: 15 amino acids. Germline V gene sequence: CDR1 DFQATT, CDR2 SNEGSKA (reference sequence). CDR3 nucleotides: TGCAGTGCCGAGGATCCAGGGGGCCTAGGCGATGAGCAGTTCTTC. Translating gives CSAEDPGGLGDEQFF.

This sequence joins TRBV10-3 and TRBJ2-4, with 7 bases lining up with TRBD1. Germline CDR1 reads ENHRY; CDR2 reads SYGVKD. V gave up 3 bases and J gave up 4 bases; unmatched junction bases: 3. This CDR3 is 14 amino acids long. DNA of the CDR3: TGTGCCATCAGTGACGGGACAGCTAAAAACATTCAGTACTTC. Protein sequence: CAISDGTAKNIQYF.